The following is a TCR beta chain sequence with its context. This sample was taken from a study of neoadjuvant anti-PD-1 for oral cavity cancer. Study background: Nivolumab at 3 mg/kg was mostly given biweekly, three to four doses, pre-surgery.

Assay used: immunoSEQ multiplex PCR; TCRdb lists only in-frame clones, some missing. The table records about 14,000 clones, roughly 74% of them present only once. PBMCs were not maintained or expanded in culture before analysis. V lost 5 bases and J lost 1, with 10 bases in between. CDR1 is SGHTS and CDR2 is YDEGEE in the germline V gene. The CDR3 sequence is 14 residues long. The chain uses TRBV5-8 and TRBJ1-5, with D possibly matching TRBD1 (5 bases). The sample consisted of PBMCs, taken before nivolumab (anti-PD-1) treatment. The clonotype originates from a person between 40 and 85 years old with oral cavity squamous cell carcinoma. CDR3 bases: TGTGCCAGCAGTGGGGGGGACAGCAATCAGCCCCAGCATTTT. It is translated as CASSGGDSNQPQHF. Complete variable domain (other parts from reference TRBV5-8 and TRBJ1-5): EAGVTQSPTHLIKTRGQQATLRCSPISGHTSVYWYQQALGLGLQFLLWYDEGEERNRGNFPPRFSGRQFPNYSSELNVNALELEDSALYLCASSGGDSNQPQHFGDGTRLSIL.